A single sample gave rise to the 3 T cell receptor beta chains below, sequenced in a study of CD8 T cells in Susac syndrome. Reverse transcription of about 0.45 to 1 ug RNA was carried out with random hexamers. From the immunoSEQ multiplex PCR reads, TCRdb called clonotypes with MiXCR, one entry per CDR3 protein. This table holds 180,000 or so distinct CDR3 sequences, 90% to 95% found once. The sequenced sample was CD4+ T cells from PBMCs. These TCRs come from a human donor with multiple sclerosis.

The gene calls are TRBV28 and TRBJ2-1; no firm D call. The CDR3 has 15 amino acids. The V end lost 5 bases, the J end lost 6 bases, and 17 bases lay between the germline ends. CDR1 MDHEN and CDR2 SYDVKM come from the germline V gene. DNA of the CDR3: TGTGCCAGCAGTCCCGCCCAAATCCCACGCAATGAGCAGTTCTTC. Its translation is CASSPAQIPRNEQFF.

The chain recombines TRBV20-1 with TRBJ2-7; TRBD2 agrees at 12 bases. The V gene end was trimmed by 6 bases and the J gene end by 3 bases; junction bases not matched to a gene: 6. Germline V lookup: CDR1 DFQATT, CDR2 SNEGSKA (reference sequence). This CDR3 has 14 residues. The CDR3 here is CSARGLAGFYEQYF. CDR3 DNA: TGCAGTGCCCGGGGACTAGCGGGCTTCTACGAGCAGTACTTC.

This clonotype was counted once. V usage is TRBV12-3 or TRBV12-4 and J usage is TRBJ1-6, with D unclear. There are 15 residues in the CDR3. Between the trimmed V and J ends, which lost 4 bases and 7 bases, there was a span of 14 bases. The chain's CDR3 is CASSSQRAGNSPLHF. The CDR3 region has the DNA TGTGCCAGCAGTTCCCAGAGGGCTGGCAATTCACCCCTCCACTTT.